Listed here is a single T cell receptor beta chain. The antigen it binds to is not known. Base-call qualities are not available, and no considerably larger clone is one nucleotide away. CD8 naive samples were CD45RO-negative cells positively selected for CCR7, giving a CD45RA+CCR7+ population that excluded TemRA cells. Healthy HIV-negative adults with no recently reported acute infections or vaccinations were included as donors. Every donor was a Caucasian adult living in Nashville, Tennessee, USA. Blood was collected by leukapheresis, and PBMCs were isolated by Ficoll-Histopaque density gradient centrifugation and then cryopreserved in liquid nitrogen vapor phase. Analytical flow cytometry was used to check the purity and quantity of every magnetically sorted T cell population. Genomic DNA was isolated from every sorted fraction and measured by UV absorbance on a Nanodrop 2000c. The germline V gene provides CDR1 MDHEN and CDR2 SYDVKM. Trimming at the junction amounts to 5 bases on V and 1 base on J, and the germline ends lie 11 bases apart. There are 15 amino acids in the CDR3, from cysteine to phenylalanine inclusive. Just CDR3 DNA is preserved here, 45 bases in frame from base 1.

Using the deep immunoSEQ assay, TCR CDR3 regions were amplified from genomic DNA by multiplex PCR. For each cell subset, the extracted genomic DNA was distributed evenly across all wells of several immunoSEQ 96-well plates, and each plate served as one replicate. For sorted subsets, around 0.2 ug genomic DNA, equal to some 30,000 T cell genomes, was loaded into each replicate PCR. The purified libraries were quantified using a Qubit 3.0 fluorometer, sized with a Bioanalyzer 2100, and then quantified again using the KAPA Library Quantification kit. Every immunoSEQ 96-well plate was sequenced on a separate single-read 150-cycle Illumina NextSeq 550 flow cell. The published analysis was carried out like this. The immunoSEQ output contained only junctional sequences without quality scores, so filtering could not match that applied to full-length reads. Sequences were annotated with PyIR, a Python wrapper for IgBLAST v1.9, using IMGT germline references to assign V/J genes and CDR3. Reads were filtered out if the reads had weak V/J assignments (E-value above 1e-6), no CDR3, stop codons, out-of-frame junctions, or ambiguous translated residues. A V3J clonotype was defined by an identical inferred V gene, J gene, and CDR3 amino acid sequence. The percentage overlap between two repertoires was calculated by dividing the number of shared unique clonotypes by the size of the smaller repertoire. RTK rarefaction, the Chao1 estimator, and Recon v2.1 estimates of unobserved clonotypes were used to assess repertoire richness. OLGA was used to compute generation probabilities for all TCRbeta clonotypes that the gDNA method yielded from a few donors. This is the immuneACCESS table as TCRdb keeps it, with only in-frame sequences that have V and J called. A part of the clones is gone; compared with another copy, unresolved V genes explain less than half, and the rest is unexplained. For V, J and clone size, that table is used; D and trimming come from the DNA. A total of millions of clones appear in this sample, approximately 94% of them only once. The ten biggest clones cover 0.85% to 1.2% of the sample.

The source of the sample is a study of shared clonotypes between healthy human individuals (dated by TCRdb to 2019 to 2021). For the study in its entirety: A couple of women and a few men aged 18 to 49 years were included in the cohort. Libraries were prepared and TCR repertoires were sequenced by different laboratories using diverse techniques, in order to increase sequencing depth and limit assay-specific biases. Between about 0.8 and 9 billion PBMCs per donor were obtained by leukapheresis. To estimate repertoire size and how much clonotypes are shared between individuals, the study performed deep sequencing of blood TCR repertoires from 4 to 6 healthy adults. For each donor, CD4 naive and CD4 memory were each given three plates, CD8 naive was given two plates, and CD8 memory was given one plate. What the research found in general, with its limitations: Even with the large sequencing depth, rarefaction of the sorted-subset datasets indicated that sequencing was incomplete. Estimated clonotype richness was generally larger for naive than for memory subsets. Approximately 4.8% of naive CD4, 3.5% of naive CD8, around 2.3% of memory CD4, and more than 0.35% of memory CD8 clonotypes were shared across a few donors. Compared with non-shared clonotypes, clonotypes shared by all four sorted-subset donors had higher generation probabilities. Sampling was limited to blood, and TCR repertoires in tissue likely differ from TCR repertoires in blood. Because the study included a small number of donors, the genetic and exposure-history diversity represented was limited. Based on pairwise subsampling, the degree of clonotype sharing among donors was expected to be affected by sequencing depth.

The chain couples TRBV28 to TRBJ2-2, with the identity of the D gene unclear. Sequenced input: naive CD8+ T cells sorted from blood. The cell subset or site label, read with the paper, signifies: CD45RA+CCR7+. The sequence derives from a man aged 18-30 years in good health. CDR3 reads: CASSESWGNTGELFF. The DNA sequence follows: TGTGCCAGCAGTGAGTCTTGGGGGAACACCGGGGAGCTGTTTTTT.